Listed below are T cell receptor beta chains from one sample, sequenced in a study of blood T cell repertoires in COVID-19. TCRdb's copy holds only in-frame clones and misses some; the assay was immunoSEQ multiplex PCR. The top ten clones hold 2.5% to 3.5% of a sample with approximately 15,000 clones, roughly 90% of them seen once. The material sequenced was peripheral blood. The receptor set was obtained from a human donor in a cohort sampled during active COVID-19. CDR3s include the opening cysteine and the closing phenylalanine or tryptophan. The D gene is left open where the match is weak. Clone size is shown for a subset of rows, as once, few, many or a class of expanded clone.

17	TRBV6-4	NA	TRBD2	TRBJ2-3	TGTGCCAGCAGTGACTCCCCCCGGACGGGGGGTCTGGGTACGCAGTATTTT	CASSDSPRTGGLGTQYF
11	TRBV20-1	NA	NA	TRBJ2-5	TGCAGTGTACGAAGGAGAGAGACCCAGTACTTC	CSVRRRETQYF
13	TRBV3-1/TRBV3-2	NA	NA	TRBJ1-2	TGTGCCAGCAGCCAAGACTTGGGGGCTGGCTACACCTTC	CASSQDLGAGYTF
15	TRBV25-1	NA	NA	TRBJ1-6	TGTGCCAGCAGTACACTTGGACGGGAGTTTTCACCCCTCCACTTT	CASSTLGREFSPLHF
12	TRBV12-3/TRBV12-4	once	NA	TRBJ2-1	TGTGCCAGCAGCCTCCATCCAGGCGAGCAGTTCTTC	CASSLHPGEQFF
15	TRBV19	NA	TRBD1	TRBJ1-5	TGTGCCAGTAGACTTACAGGGGGTATTAATCAGCCCCAGCATTTT	CASRLTGGINQPQHF
14	TRBV3-1/TRBV3-2	NA	TRBD2	TRBJ2-1	TGTGCCAGCAGCCGCAGCGGGGGGGCGGAGGAGCAGTTCTTC	CASSRSGGAEEQFF
14	TRBV27	NA	NA	TRBJ1-1	TGTGCCAGCAGTTTAACAGGGCCAAACACTGAAGCTTTCTTT	CASSLTGPNTEAFF
13	TRBV25-1	NA	TRBD2	TRBJ2-2	TGTGCCGGCAGCGGGGGTAACACCGGGGAGCTGTTTTTT	CAGSGGNTGELFF
17	TRBV15	NA	NA	TRBJ2-2	TGTGCCACCAGCAACCCCCGGCCAGGGTCGAACACCGGGGAGCTGTTTTTT	CATSNPRPGSNTGELFF
15	TRBV5-1	NA	TRBD2	TRBJ2-5	TGCGCCAGCAGCTTGTCGCGGGGGGCTGGAGAGACCCAGTACTTC	CASSLSRGAGETQYF
15	TRBV6-5	NA	TRBD1	TRBJ2-2	TGTGCCAGCGTCTTGGGACAGGGACGCACCGGGGAGCTGTTTTTT	CASVLGQGRTGELFF
16	TRBV7-2	NA	NA	TRBJ1-1	TGTGCCAGCAGCACCCGCCAGGGGCCGGGCGTGGATGAAGCTTTCTTT	CASSTRQGPGVDEAFF
14	TRBV7-8	NA	NA	TRBJ2-3	TGTGCCAGCAGCAAGAGGAGTGGCACAGATACGCAGTATTTT	CASSKRSGTDTQYF
16	TRBV19	NA	NA	TRBJ1-3	TGTGCCAGTTTAGGAACCGGCAGGGGTTTTTCGGACACCATATATTTT	CASLGTGRGFSDTIYF
13	TRBV5-6	NA	NA	TRBJ1-1	TGTGCCAGCAGCTTCCAGGCCAACACTGAAGCTTTCTTT	CASSFQANTEAFF
16	TRBV5-1	NA	TRBD2	TRBJ2-3	TGCGCCAGCAGGGTACTAGCGGGGGCGAGCACAGATACGCAGTATTTT	CASRVLAGASTDTQYF
11	TRBV12-3/TRBV12-4	NA	NA	TRBJ2-1	TGTGCCAGCAGTTTGAGCGATGAGCAGTTCTTC	CASSLSDEQFF
14	TRBV9	NA	NA	TRBJ1-5	TGTGCCAGCAGCGTAGATGGGGCCGGTCAGCCCCAGCATTTT	CASSVDGAGQPQHF
16	TRBV7-2	NA	TRBD1	TRBJ2-2	TGTGCCAGCAGCGACCCCCGTCGGACAGGGATCGGGGAGCTGTTTTTT	CASSDPRRTGIGELFF
16	TRBV7-9	NA	TRBD1	TRBJ1-5	TGTGCCAGCAGCTTAGTCCAGACAGGGGGCTATCAGCCCCAGCATTTT	CASSLVQTGGYQPQHF
17	TRBV4-2	NA	TRBD2	TRBJ2-5	TGTGCCAGCAGCCAAGCAGGGACTAGCGGGGGTGGGGAGACCCAGTACTTC	CASSQAGTSGGGETQYF
15	TRBV18	NA	TRBD1	TRBJ1-4	TGTGCCAGCTCCCGGGGTAGACAGGGCGACGAAAAACTGTTTTTT	CASSRGRQGDEKLFF
14	TRBV4-2	NA	NA	TRBJ2-5	TGTGCCAGCAGCCATCTCGGACATACAAAGACCCAGTACTTC	CASSHLGHTKTQYF
14	TRBV5-5	NA	NA	TRBJ1-2	TGTGCCAGCAGCGGGTCGACAGAAAACTATGGCTACACCTTC	CASSGSTENYGYTF
16	TRBV7-9	NA	NA	TRBJ1-1	TGTGCCAGCAGCTCGGTTCCGGGTCCAAGGGGAACTGAAGCTTTCTTT	CASSSVPGPRGTEAFF
12	TRBV12-3/TRBV12-4	NA	NA	TRBJ1-2	TGTGCCAGCAGTAAGGGGAACTATGGCTACACCTTC	CASSKGNYGYTF
14	TRBV9	NA	NA	TRBJ1-3	TGTGCCAGCAGCGCTACAGGTTCTGGAAACACCATATATTTT	CASSATGSGNTIYF
15	TRBV5-1	NA	TRBD1	TRBJ2-2	TGCGCCAGCAGTGGGACAGGGTACAACACCGGGGAGCTGTTTTTT	CASSGTGYNTGELFF
18	TRBV12-5	NA	TRBD1	TRBJ1-5	TGTGCTAGTGGTTTGGTAGTGACAGGGAGTCATTGGAATCAGCCCCAGCATTTT	CASGLVVTGSHWNQPQHF
15	TRBV18	NA	NA	TRBJ2-7	TGTGCCAGCTCACCACCGTCCGTCTCCTCCTACGAGCAGTACTTC	CASSPPSVSSYEQYF
15	TRBV7-2	once	NA	TRBJ2-6	TGTGCCAGCAGCCTCCGGTCCTCTGGGGCCAACGTCCTGACTTTC	CASSLRSSGANVLTF
18	TRBV20-1	NA	NA	TRBJ2-3	TGCAGTGCTAGTAGCCGCCCTAGCGCCACGGGCCTCACAGATACGCAGTATTTT	CSASSRPSATGLTDTQYF
14	TRBV7-2	once	NA	TRBJ1-2	TGTGCCAGCAGCAGAGCGGGGCAAAACTATGGCTACACCTTC	CASSRAGQNYGYTF
13	TRBV19	once	TRBD1	TRBJ2-4	TGTGCCAGTAGTATGGACAGGGGGAACATTCAGTACTTC	CASSMDRGNIQYF
15	TRBV3-1/TRBV3-2	NA	NA	TRBJ1-3	TGTGCCAGCAGCCGCGCGGGGGCGGGTGGAAACACCATATATTTT	CASSRAGAGGNTIYF
12	TRBV7-9	NA	NA	TRBJ1-1	TGTGCCAGCAGCCCCGGAGGGCGGGCAGCTTTCTTT	CASSPGGRAAFF
17	TRBV19	few	TRBD1	TRBJ1-2	TGTGCCAGTAGTATTCCCTCCTTCAGGGGGTCTAACTATGGCTACACCTTC	CASSIPSFRGSNYGYTF
14	TRBV14	NA	TRBD1	TRBJ2-3	TGTGCCAGCAGCCTTTACAGGGGGCGGGATACGCAGTATTTT	CASSLYRGRDTQYF
13	TRBV7-9	NA	NA	TRBJ1-2	TGTGCCAGCAGCTTAGCGGGCCGCCATGGCTACACCTTC	CASSLAGRHGYTF
14	TRBV6-5	NA	NA	TRBJ1-3	TGTGCCTCCGAAGACAGAGACTCTGGAAACACCATATATTTT	CASEDRDSGNTIYF
14	TRBV6-5	few	TRBD1	TRBJ1-5	TGTGCCAGCAGCGATAACAGGGGGGGTCAGCCCCAGCATTTT	CASSDNRGGQPQHF
16	TRBV6-2/TRBV6-3	NA	TRBD1	TRBJ2-5	TGTGCCAGCAGTCTTGACAGGGGGCTACTGCAAGAGACCCAGTACTTC	CASSLDRGLLQETQYF
14	TRBV7-9	NA	NA	TRBJ2-5	TGTGCCAGCAGCCGGGACAAGGGCGCGGAGACCCAGTACTTC	CASSRDKGAETQYF
15	TRBV30	NA	TRBD1	TRBJ1-1	TGTGCCTGGAAACCTCAGGGGGCGGGGAGTACTGAAGCTTTCTTT	CAWKPQGAGSTEAFF
15	TRBV19	once	NA	TRBJ1-3	TGTGCCAGTAAGGGGTTCCCGATCTCTGGAAACACCATATATTTT	CASKGFPISGNTIYF
13	TRBV19	NA	NA	TRBJ1-1	TGTGCCAGTAGCCCTGAAGCGAACACTGAAGCTTTCTTT	CASSPEANTEAFF
15	TRBV15	NA	TRBD1	TRBJ2-5	TGTGCCACCAGCAACCTAGGACAGGGCCCAGAGACCCAGTACTTC	CATSNLGQGPETQYF
16	TRBV4-1	NA	TRBD1	TRBJ2-1	TGCGCCAGCACCACAGGGGGTAGCGGTGGCTACAATGAGCAGTTCTTC	CASTTGGSGGYNEQFF
19	TRBV19	NA	TRBD1	TRBJ1-3	TGTGCCAGTAGTATAGCTCCCTGGACAGGGGGTATTTCTGGAAACACCATATATTTT	CASSIAPWTGGISGNTIYF
15	TRBV30	NA	TRBD1	TRBJ2-5	TGTGCCTGGAGTTCGACAGGGAAGGGGCCAAAGACCCAGTACTTC	CAWSSTGKGPKTQYF
16	TRBV9	NA	NA	TRBJ1-3	TGTGCCAGCAGCGTAGAGGGGAGGACCTCTGGAAACACCATATATTTT	CASSVEGRTSGNTIYF